This TCR beta chain was identified during a study of regulatory T cells in long-lasting Graves disease. This clonotype has only a few counts. Library construction for TCR beta used iRepertoire HTBI primers and Arm-PCR of CDR3 regions. TCRdb reprocessed the multiplex PCR reads with MiXCR, giving one entry per CDR3 protein. In the table there are fewer than 450,000 distinct CDR3 sequences, about 15% of which are singletons. This CDR3 comprises 14 residues. The V end was cut by 2 bases, the J end by 1 base, with 8 bases between. Germline CDR1 LGHDT, CDR2 YNNKEL (reference sequence). The time point here: newly diagnosed GD, antithyroid drugs for less than 3 months. The TCR library was made from RNA that had been extracted from PBMCs in TRIzol. The same data also contributed to another study, on T cells in Graves' hyperthyroidism and ophthalmopathy.

This chain connects TRBV3-1 to TRBJ1-1; TRBD1 might be the D (6 bases). This clonotype originated in a woman aged 40 to 55 with Graves disease. Sequencing used peripheral blood mononuclear cells (PBMCs), obtained at new diagnosis, from a patient treated with antithyroid drugs. CDR3 in amino acids: CASSQMTGNTEAFF. CDR3 in DNA: TGTGCCAGCAGCCAAATGACAGGGAACACTGAAGCTTTCTTT.